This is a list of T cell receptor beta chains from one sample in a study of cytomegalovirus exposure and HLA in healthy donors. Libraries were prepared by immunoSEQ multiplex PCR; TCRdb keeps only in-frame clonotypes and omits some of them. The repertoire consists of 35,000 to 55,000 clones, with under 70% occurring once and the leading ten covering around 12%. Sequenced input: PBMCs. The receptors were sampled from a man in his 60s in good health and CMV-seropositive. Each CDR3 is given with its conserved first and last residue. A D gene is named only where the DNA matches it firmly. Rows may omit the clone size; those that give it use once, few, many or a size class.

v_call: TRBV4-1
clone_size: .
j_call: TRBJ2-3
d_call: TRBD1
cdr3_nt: TGCGCCAGCAGCCAGGAATCGACAGGGGGGATTAGCACAGATACGCAGTATTTT
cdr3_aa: CASSQESTGGISTDTQYF

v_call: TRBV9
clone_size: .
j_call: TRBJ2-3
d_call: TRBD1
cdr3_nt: TGTGCCAGCAGCGAGACTGCCGGGACAGTGCTAGCAGATACGCAGTATTTT
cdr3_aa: CASSETAGTVLADTQYF

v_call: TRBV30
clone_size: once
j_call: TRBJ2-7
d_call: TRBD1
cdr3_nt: TGTGCCTGGAGGCTGTGGGACAGCTACGAGCAGTACTTC
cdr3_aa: CAWRLWDSYEQYF

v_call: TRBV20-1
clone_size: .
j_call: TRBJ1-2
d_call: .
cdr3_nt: TGCAGTGCTAGTCCGAACTATGGCTACACCTTC
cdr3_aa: CSASPNYGYTF

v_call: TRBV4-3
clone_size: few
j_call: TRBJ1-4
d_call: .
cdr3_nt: TGCGCCAGCAGCCACACGACATGGAATCGTGAAAAACTGTTTTTT
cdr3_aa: CASSHTTWNREKLFF

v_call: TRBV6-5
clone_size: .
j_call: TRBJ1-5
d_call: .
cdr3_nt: TGTGCCAGCAGTTACTCGTTAGGCAATCAGCCCCAGCATTTT
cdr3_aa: CASSYSLGNQPQHF

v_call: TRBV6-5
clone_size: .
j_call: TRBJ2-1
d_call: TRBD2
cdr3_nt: TGTGCCAGCAGTCCAACCGGGACTAGATACAATGAGCAGTTCTTC
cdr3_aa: CASSPTGTRYNEQFF

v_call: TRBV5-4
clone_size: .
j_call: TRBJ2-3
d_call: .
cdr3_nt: TGTGCCAGCAGCTTGGCTGCAGATACGCAGTATTTT
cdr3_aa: CASSLAADTQYF

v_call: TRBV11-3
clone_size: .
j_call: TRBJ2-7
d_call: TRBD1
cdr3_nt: TGTGCCAGCTCACAGGGGCCAGCCTACGAGCAGTACTTC
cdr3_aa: CASSQGPAYEQYF

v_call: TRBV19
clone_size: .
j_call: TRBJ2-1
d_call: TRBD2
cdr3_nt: TGTGCCAGCAAAATGGGGACTAGCCTCGATGAGCAGTTCTTC
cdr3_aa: CASKMGTSLDEQFF

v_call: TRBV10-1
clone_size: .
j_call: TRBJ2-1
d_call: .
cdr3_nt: TGCGCCAGCAGTGAGCGGCGGTTCTCCTACAATGAGCAGTTCTTC
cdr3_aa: CASSERRFSYNEQFF

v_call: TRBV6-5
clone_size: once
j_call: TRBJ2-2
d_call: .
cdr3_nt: TGTGCCAGCAGCAGAAACACCGGGGAGCTGTTTTTT
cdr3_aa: CASSRNTGELFF

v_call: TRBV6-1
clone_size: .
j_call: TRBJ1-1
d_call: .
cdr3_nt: TGTGCCAGCAGTGAATCGACAGGTCTAGCTTTCTTT
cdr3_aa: CASSESTGLAFF

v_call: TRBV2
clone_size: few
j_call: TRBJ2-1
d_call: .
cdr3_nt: TGTGCCAGCAGTTCTATCATTTACAATGAGCAGTTCTTC
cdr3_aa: CASSSIIYNEQFF

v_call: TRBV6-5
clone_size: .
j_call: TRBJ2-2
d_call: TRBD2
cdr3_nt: TGTGCCACCAAGAGCGGGAGGAGAGGGGAGCTGTTTTTT
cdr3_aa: CATKSGRRGELFF

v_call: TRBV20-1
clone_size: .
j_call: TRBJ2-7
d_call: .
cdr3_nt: TGCAGTGCACTGACGGGATACGAGCAGTACTTC
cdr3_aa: CSALTGYEQYF

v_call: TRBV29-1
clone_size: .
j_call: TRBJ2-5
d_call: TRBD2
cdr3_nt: TGCAGCGCCGGGGGGGGGACCCAGTACTTC
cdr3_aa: CSAGGGTQYF

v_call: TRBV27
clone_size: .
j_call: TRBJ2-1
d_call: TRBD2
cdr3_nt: TGTGCCAGCAGTCAAGGGACTAGCGGATATCAAAGGCAGTTCTTC
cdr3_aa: CASSQGTSGYQRQFF

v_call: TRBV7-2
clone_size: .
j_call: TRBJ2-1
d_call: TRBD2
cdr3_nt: TGTGCCAGCAGCTTCCGACTAGCGGGAGGGCGTAATGAGCAGTTCTTC
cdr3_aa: CASSFRLAGGRNEQFF

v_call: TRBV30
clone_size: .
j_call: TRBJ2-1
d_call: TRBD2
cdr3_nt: TGTGCCTGGAGTGTTGCTGCGGGAGATTTGGGAAATGAGCAGTTCTTC
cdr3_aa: CAWSVAAGDLGNEQFF

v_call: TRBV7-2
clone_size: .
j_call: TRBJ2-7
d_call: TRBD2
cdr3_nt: TGTGCCAGCAGCTCTAGCGGGAGTACGGCCTACGAGCAGTACTTC
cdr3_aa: CASSSSGSTAYEQYF

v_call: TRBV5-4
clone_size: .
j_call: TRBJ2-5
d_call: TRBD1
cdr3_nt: TGTGCCAGCAGCTTGGCCCGGACAGGGGGTGAGGAGACCCAGTACTTC
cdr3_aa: CASSLARTGGEETQYF

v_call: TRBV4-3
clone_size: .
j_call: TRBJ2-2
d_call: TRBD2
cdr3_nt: TGCGCCAGCAGCCAACCTATCCCGACTAGCGGGCACACCGGGGAGCTGTTTTTT
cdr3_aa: CASSQPIPTSGHTGELFF

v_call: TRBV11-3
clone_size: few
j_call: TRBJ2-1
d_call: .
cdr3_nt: TGTGCCAGCAGCTTAGAGGGGAGACTAGATGATGAGCAGTTCTTC
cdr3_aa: CASSLEGRLDDEQFF

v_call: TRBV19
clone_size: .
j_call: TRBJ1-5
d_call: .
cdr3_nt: TGTGCCAGTACTGTACAGGGACCGCTCAATCAGCCCCAGCATTTT
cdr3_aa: CASTVQGPLNQPQHF

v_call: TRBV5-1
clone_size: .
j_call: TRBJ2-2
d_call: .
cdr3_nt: TGCGCCAGCAGCTCCTCCGGGATCACCGGGGAGCTGTTTTTT
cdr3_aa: CASSSSGITGELFF

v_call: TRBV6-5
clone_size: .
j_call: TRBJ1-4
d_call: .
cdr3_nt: TGTGCCAGCAGTTCGGGGACTGATGAAAAACTGTTTTTT
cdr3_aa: CASSSGTDEKLFF

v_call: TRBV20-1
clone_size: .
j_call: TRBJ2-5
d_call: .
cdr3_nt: TGCAGTGCGCTTAGAGTGGAGACCCAGTACTTC
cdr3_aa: CSALRVETQYF

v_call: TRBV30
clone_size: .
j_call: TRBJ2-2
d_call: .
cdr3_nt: TGTGCCTGGAGTGTACTGGCAGGGGAGCCCGGGGAGCTGTTTTTT
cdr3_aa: CAWSVLAGEPGELFF

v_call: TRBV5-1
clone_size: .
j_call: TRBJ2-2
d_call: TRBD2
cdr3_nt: TGCGCCAGCAAGCTAGCGGGAGGGCTAAACGGGGAGCTGTTTTTT
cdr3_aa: CASKLAGGLNGELFF

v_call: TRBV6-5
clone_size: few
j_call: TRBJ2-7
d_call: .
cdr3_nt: TGTGCCAGCAGTTACTCGACACAGTACCCCTACGAGCAGTACTTC
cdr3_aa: CASSYSTQYPYEQYF

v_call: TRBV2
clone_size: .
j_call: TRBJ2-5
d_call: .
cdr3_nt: TGTGCCAGCAGACGTGGAGGGGGCACAGAGACCCAGTACTTC
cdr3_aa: CASRRGGGTETQYF

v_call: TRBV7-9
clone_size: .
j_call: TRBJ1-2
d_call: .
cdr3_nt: TGTGCCAGCACCCGACCAGGGGTGGGAGGCTACACCTTC
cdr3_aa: CASTRPGVGGYTF

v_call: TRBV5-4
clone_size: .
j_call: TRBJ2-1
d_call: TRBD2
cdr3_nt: TGTGCCAGCAGCTTGGGCGGGAGTAGCTCCTACAATGAGCAGTTCTTC
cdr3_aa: CASSLGGSSSYNEQFF

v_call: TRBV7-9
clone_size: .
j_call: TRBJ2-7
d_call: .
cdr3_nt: TGTGCCAGCAGCTTAGTCAGGACTCGCGAGCAGTACTTC
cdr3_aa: CASSLVRTREQYF

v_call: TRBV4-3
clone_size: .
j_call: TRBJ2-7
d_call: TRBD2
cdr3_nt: TGCGCCAGCAGCCAAGCCTACGGGACTAGCGGCTACGAGCAGTACTTC
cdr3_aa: CASSQAYGTSGYEQYF

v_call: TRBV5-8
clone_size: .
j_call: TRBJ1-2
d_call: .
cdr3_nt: TGTGCCAGCAGTTCGGACTGGCATGGCTACACCTTC
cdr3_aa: CASSSDWHGYTF

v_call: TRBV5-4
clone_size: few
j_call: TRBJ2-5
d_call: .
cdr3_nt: TGTGCCAGCAACCAAGGTCTAGGCGGAGGGGTGGAGACCCAGTACTTC
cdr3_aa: CASNQGLGGGVETQYF

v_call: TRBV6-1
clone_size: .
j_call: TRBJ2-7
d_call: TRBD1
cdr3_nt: TGTGCCAGCAGCCCGGGACAGCTCTACGAGCAGTACTTC
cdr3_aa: CASSPGQLYEQYF

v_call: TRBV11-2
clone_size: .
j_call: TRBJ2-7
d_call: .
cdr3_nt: TGTGCCAGCAGCTTAGAGTGGACAGTACAGTCCTACGAGCAGTACTTC
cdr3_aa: CASSLEWTVQSYEQYF

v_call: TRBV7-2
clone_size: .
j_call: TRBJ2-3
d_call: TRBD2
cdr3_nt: TGTGCCAGCAGCTTAGTGGCGGGAGGGAGCACAGATACGCAGTATTTT
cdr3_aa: CASSLVAGGSTDTQYF

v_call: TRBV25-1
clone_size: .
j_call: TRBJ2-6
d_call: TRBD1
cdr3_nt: TGTGCATATCTCCGGGACAGAAGGAACTCTGGGGCCAACGTCCTGACTTTC
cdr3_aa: CAYLRDRRNSGANVLTF

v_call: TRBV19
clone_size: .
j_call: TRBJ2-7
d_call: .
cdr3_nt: TGTGCCAGTAGTATGGTGAGCGCTTCCTACGAGCAGTACTTC
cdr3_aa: CASSMVSASYEQYF

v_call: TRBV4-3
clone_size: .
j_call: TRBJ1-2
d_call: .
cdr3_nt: TGCGCCAGCAGCCTCCGGACGGGATATGGCTACACCTTC
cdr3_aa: CASSLRTGYGYTF

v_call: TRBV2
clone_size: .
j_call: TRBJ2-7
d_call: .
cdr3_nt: TGTGCCAGCACCACTTATTCCGGGAGCTCCTACGAGCAGTACTTC
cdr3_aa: CASTTYSGSSYEQYF

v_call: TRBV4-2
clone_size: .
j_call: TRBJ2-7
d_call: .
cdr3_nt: TGTGCCAGCAGCCCAGGCGGAACCGGGGTTGCAGAGCAGTACTTC
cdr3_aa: CASSPGGTGVAEQYF

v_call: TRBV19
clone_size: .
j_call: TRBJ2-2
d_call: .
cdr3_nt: TGTGCCAGTAGTCCCTCGCCTAGCCGATCCACCGGGGAGCTGTTTTTT
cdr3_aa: CASSPSPSRSTGELFF

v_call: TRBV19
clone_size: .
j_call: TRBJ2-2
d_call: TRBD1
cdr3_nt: TGTGCCAGTGGCTTCCCGGGACAGGGTCCGGGGGAGCTGTTTTTT
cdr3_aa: CASGFPGQGPGELFF

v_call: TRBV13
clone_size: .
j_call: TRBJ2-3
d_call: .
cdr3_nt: TGTGCCAGCAGCTTACGGGGGGCGCGACGGACAGATACGCAGTATTTT
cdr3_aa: CASSLRGARRTDTQYF

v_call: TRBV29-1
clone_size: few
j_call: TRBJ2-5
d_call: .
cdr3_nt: TGCAGCGTTGAAGGAGGGCCAGGGGTCGGGCAAGAGACCCAGTACTTC
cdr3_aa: CSVEGGPGVGQETQYF

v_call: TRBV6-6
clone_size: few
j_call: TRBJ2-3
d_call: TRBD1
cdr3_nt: TGTGCCAGTGGACAGGTAGCAGATACGCAGTATTTT
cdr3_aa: CASGQVADTQYF

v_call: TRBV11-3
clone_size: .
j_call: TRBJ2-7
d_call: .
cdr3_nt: TGTGCCAGCAGCTTAGTTCAATACGAGCAGTACTTC
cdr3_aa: CASSLVQYEQYF

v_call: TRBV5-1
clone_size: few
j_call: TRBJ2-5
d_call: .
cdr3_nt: TGCGCCAGCAGCTTCGGACAGAGTAAAGAGACCCAGTACTTC
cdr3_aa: CASSFGQSKETQYF

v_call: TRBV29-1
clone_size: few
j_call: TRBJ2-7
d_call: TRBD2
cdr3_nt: TGCAGCGTTCCGAAACCCGGCGGGCTAGCGGGCTACGAGCAGTACTTC
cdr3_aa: CSVPKPGGLAGYEQYF

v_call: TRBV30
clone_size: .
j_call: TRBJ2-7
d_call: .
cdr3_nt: TGTGCCTACGCAGGCCAGGCCTATGCCGAGCAGTACTTC
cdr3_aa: CAYAGQAYAEQYF

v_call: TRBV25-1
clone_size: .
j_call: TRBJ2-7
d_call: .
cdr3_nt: TGTGCCAGCAGTGAAGGCGGAAGGAGCGAGCAGTACTTC
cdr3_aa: CASSEGGRSEQYF